This TCR beta chain was captured in a study of T-cell reconstitution after alpha-beta-depleted transplantation in children. This CDR3 is built from 15 residues. The germline V and J ends were trimmed by 6 bases and 0 bases, with 15 bases remaining between them. Germline assignment: CDR1 DFQATT and CDR2 SNEGSKA (reference sequence). The TCRbeta library incorporated unique molecular identifiers. TCRdb processed the PCR reads anew with MiXCR; each CDR3 protein has one entry. This sample carries fewer than 400,000 distinct CDR3 sequences, 20% of them seen once, and the ten largest clones take about 3.8%.

This chain connects TRBV20-1 to TRBJ2-1, with D tentatively TRBD1 or TRBD2 (6 bases each). This sample comprised PBMCs from the stem cell graft donor, obtained from the stem cell graft. This clonotype was sampled from a human donor who donated a stem cell graft to a child with acute myeloid leukemia. CDR3 nucleotide sequence: TGCAGTGCGCTAGGGGGGCCGAGCTCCTACAATGAGCAGTTCTTC. It is translated as CSALGGPSSYNEQFF.